Listed below are T cell receptor beta chains from one sample, sequenced in a study of T cell repertoires in cytomegalovirus infection. These TCRs' antigens remain unknown. A single record per CDR3 protein comes from TCRdb applying MiXCR to the reads. The data contain roughly 130,000 distinct CDR3 sequences, about 24% of them singletons. The specimen sequenced was PBMCs, sequenced either directly or after in vitro stimulation (not recorded which). The origin of the receptors is a human donor in good health (CMV status not recorded). Some clones in this sample may be carry-over from other donors' samples. Both conserved end residues are part of each CDR3. The order of the fields is V gene, clone size, J gene, D gene, CDR3 protein, CDR3 DNA. A D gene is named only where the DNA matches it firmly. Clone size, where shown, is once, few, many, or a class for clones that have expanded.

TRBV6-2/TRBV6-3	NA	TRBJ2-1	TRBD2	CASSYGLAGVSEQFF	TGTGCCAGCAGTTACGGACTAGCGGGAGTAAGTGAGCAGTTCTTC
TRBV7-2	NA	TRBJ2-3	NA	CASSLSRSRGADTQYF	TGTGCCAGCAGCCTGTCAAGGAGCAGGGGGGCAGATACGCAGTATTTT
TRBV6-2/TRBV6-3	few	TRBJ2-1	NA	CASSRLVSSQFF	TGTGCCAGCAGCCGACTAGTTTCCTCGCAGTTCTTC
TRBV7-2	many	TRBJ2-1	TRBD1	CASSLGSGQGIVLQFF	TGTGCCAGCAGCTTAGGGTCAGGACAGGGAATTGTTTTACAGTTCTTC
TRBV6-5	once	TRBJ2-2	NA	CASSYSPDRLSTGELFF	TGTGCCAGCAGTTACTCGCCTGACAGGTTATCCACCGGGGAGCTGTTTTTT
TRBV7-2	many	TRBJ2-2	NA	CANGRVHGELFF	TGTGCCAACGGCAGGGTTCACGGGGAGCTGTTTTTT
TRBV4-3	NA	TRBJ2-7	TRBD2	CASSQAGTGGYEQYF	TGCGCCAGCAGCCAGGCCGGGACGGGAGGCTACGAGCAGTACTTC
TRBV2	medium-sized	TRBJ1-1	NA	CASSEPKMNTEAFF	TGTGCCAGCAGTGAGCCTAAAATGAACACTGAAGCTTTCTTT
TRBV10-3	NA	TRBJ2-1	TRBD2	CAISEVHRTSGTSYNEQFF	TGTGCCATCAGTGAGGTCCACCGGACTAGCGGGACATCCTACAATGAGCAGTTCTTC
TRBV7-2	NA	TRBJ1-4	NA	CASSLGPDRHYEKLFF	TGTGCCAGCAGCTTAGGCCCCGACAGGCACTATGAAAAACTGTTTTTT
TRBV18	NA	TRBJ2-7	TRBD1	CASSAGQGDSYEQYF	TGTGCCAGCTCTGCTGGACAGGGTGACTCCTACGAGCAGTACTTC
TRBV29-1	NA	TRBJ2-2	NA	CSVRGSGELFF	TGCAGCGTTCGGGGGTCCGGGGAGCTGTTTTTT
TRBV20-1	NA	TRBJ1-3	NA	CSAGTAVSGNTIYF	TGCAGTGCCGGGACGGCCGTCTCTGGAAACACCATATATTTT
TRBV11-2	many	TRBJ2-1	NA	CASSPTGEQFF	TGTGCCAGCAGCCCCACGGGTGAGCAGTTCTTC
TRBV25-1	few	TRBJ2-1	NA	CASSEARPDNEQFF	TGTGCCAGCAGTGAGGCACGCCCGGACAATGAGCAGTTCTTC
TRBV6-1	many	TRBJ1-1	NA	CASRREEGRNTEAFF	TGTGCCAGCAGGCGGGAGGAGGGAAGGAACACTGAAGCTTTCTTT
TRBV28	many	TRBJ1-2	TRBD1	CASLGTGAVNGYTF	TGTGCCAGCCTTGGCACAGGGGCGGTAAATGGCTACACCTTC
TRBV7-2	many	TRBJ2-1	TRBD2	CASSLELGLADLLYNEQFF	TGTGCCAGCAGCTTAGAGCTGGGACTAGCGGATCTGCTATACAATGAGCAGTTCTTC
TRBV28	NA	TRBJ1-6	NA	CASSPVGNSPLHF	TGTGCCAGCAGCCCCGTGGGTAATTCACCCCTCCACTTT
TRBV7-2	few	TRBJ2-7	TRBD2	CASSEAGPSGAEQYF	TGTGCCAGCAGCGAAGCGGGTCCTAGCGGGGCTGAGCAGTACTTC
TRBV7-2	NA	TRBJ2-5	TRBD2	CASSPPLAGFQETQYF	TGTGCCAGCAGCCCCCCCCTAGCGGGGTTTCAAGAGACCCAGTACTTC
TRBV10-3	few	TRBJ2-1	NA	CAIRNGSRQVNEQFF	TGTGCCATCAGAAACGGGAGCCGACAAGTCAATGAGCAGTTCTTC
TRBV29-1	NA	TRBJ1-1	TRBD1	CSVRGQGLAAFF	TGCAGCGTCCGAGGACAGGGGTTGGCCGCTTTCTTT
TRBV9	few	TRBJ2-1	NA	CASSADRYKEQFF	TGTGCCAGCAGCGCCGACAGATACAAGGAGCAGTTCTTC
TRBV10-3	many	TRBJ1-2	NA	CAITAGEDGYTF	TGTGCCATCACAGCAGGGGAAGATGGCTACACCTTC
TRBV4-1	few	TRBJ2-2	TRBD2	CASCGLAANTGELFF	TGCGCCAGCTGCGGACTAGCGGCTAACACCGGGGAGCTGTTTTTT
TRBV7-9	NA	TRBJ1-1	NA	CASSLNPLSGAFF	TGTGCCAGCAGCTTAAACCCTCTTTCCGGGGCTTTCTTT
TRBV7-7	NA	TRBJ2-1	NA	CASSLATGSGMRNEQFF	TGTGCCAGCAGCTTAGCGACTGGATCTGGAATGCGCAATGAGCAGTTCTTC
TRBV14	few	TRBJ1-1	NA	CASSKGPNMNTEAFF	TGTGCCAGCTCCAAAGGACCGAACATGAACACTGAAGCTTTCTTT
TRBV28	NA	TRBJ2-7	NA	CASRTPREQYF	TGTGCCAGCAGAACTCCTCGCGAGCAGTACTTC
TRBV18	many	TRBJ2-5	NA	CASSPKETQYF	TGTGCCAGCAGCCCTAAAGAGACCCAGTACTTC
TRBV7-2	many	TRBJ2-1	NA	CASRAVGNEQFF	TGTGCCTCCAGAGCAGTGGGCAATGAGCAGTTCTTC
TRBV4-3	few	TRBJ1-2	NA	CASSQRRITNYGYTF	TGCGCCAGCAGCCAGAGACGGATTACGAACTATGGCTACACCTTC
TRBV12-3/TRBV12-4	NA	TRBJ1-2	NA	CASSFRTVQYGYTF	TGTGCCAGCAGTTTTAGGACGGTCCAATATGGCTACACCTTC
TRBV28	NA	TRBJ2-7	NA	CASSLSTYEQYF	TGTGCCAGCAGTTTATCTACCTACGAGCAGTACTTC